Below, 27 T cell receptor beta chains from the same sample are listed, as sequenced in a study of T cells of healthy individuals. Each CDR3 protein is one row after TCRdb ran MiXCR on the 5' RACE reads. The sample includes fewer than 70,000 distinct CDR3 sequences, roughly 14% seen only once; the top ten take about 16%. The receptors were sampled from a human donor in good health.

Ten or more counts support this clonotype. The V call is TRBV10-3, the J call TRBJ1-5; 9 bases map to TRBD1. Germline-derived CDR1 and CDR2 are ENHRY and SYGVKD. The V gene end was trimmed by 3 bases and the J gene end by 6 bases; junction bases not matched to a gene: 6. The CDR3 covers 15 residues. CDR3 DNA sequence: TGTGCCATCAGTGAAGGGACAGGGACGGGTCAGCCCCAGCATTTT. Its protein product is CAISEGTGTGQPQHF.

This clonotype has a handful of counts. The chain is built from TRBV20-1 and TRBJ1-2; TRBD1 matches 10 bases. Germline lookup yields CDR1 DFQATT and CDR2 SNEGSKA (reference sequence). J gave up 1 base and V 3 bases, and 8 bases lay outside the gene matches. There are 16 residues in the CDR3. The CDR3 protein is CSASGAGTGVNYGYTF. The CDR3, as DNA: TGCAGTGCTAGTGGGGCCGGGACAGGGGTTAACTATGGCTACACCTTC.

This clonotype came up many times. The V call is TRBV20-1, the J call TRBJ2-1; a possible D gene is TRBD2 (6 bases). Germline V CDR1 and CDR2: DFQATT, SNEGSKA (reference sequence). The CDR3 consists of 14 residues. Trimming took off 2 bases at V and 7 bases at J, with 15 bases between the two ends. This chain's CDR3 is CSARYSGERNEQFF. CDR3 DNA sequence: TGCAGTGCTAGATATAGCGGAGAACGAAATGAGCAGTTCTTC.

The CDR3 DNA reads as TGTGCCAGCAGCCAAGCCCCTCCCAGGGATGAAAAACTGTTTTTT. It yields the protein CASSQAPPRDEKLFF. The chain recombines TRBV3-2 with TRBJ1-4. TRBV3-2 is a pseudogene segment. The CDR3 consists of 15 residues.

The chain combines TRBV25-1 with TRBJ2-5; TRBD2 matches 12 bases. Trimming at V came to 3 bases and at J to 5 bases, leaving 4 bases not matched to a gene. This CDR3 is 15 amino acids long. CDR1 is MGHDK, CDR2 SYGVNS, per germline. CDR3 protein: CASSETSGGGETQYF. Written as DNA, the CDR3 is TGTGCCAGCAGTGAGACTAGCGGGGGAGGGGAGACCCAGTACTTC.

About this clonotype: Given a much more abundant clone one base away, this may be a read error. This sequence joins TRBV4-3 and TRBJ2-1, with TRBD2 identical over 14 bases. Germline V CDR1 and CDR2: LGHNA, YSLEER. This CDR3 is built from 17 residues. In nucleotides, the CDR3 is TGCGCCAGCGGCCAAGGGACTAGCGGGAGAGTCGGGGATGAGCAGTTCTTC. Translated, it gives CASGQGTSGRVGDEQFF.

This clonotype has just a few counts. The V call is TRBV29-1, the J call TRBJ2-7; the D is unclear. Trimming removed 6 bases at V and 4 bases at J, with 19 bases between. Germline CDR1 is SQVTM and CDR2 is ANQGSEA. The CDR3 runs 14 residues. DNA of the CDR3: TGCAGCGTCACTCGCGGCAGTGAGGTGTACGAGCAGTACTTC. The encoded protein is CSVTRGSEVYEQYF.

A few counts support this clonotype. The chain couples TRBV2 to TRBJ1-6; TRBD1 aligns across 11 bases. CDR1 SNHLY and CDR2 FYNNEI come from the germline V gene. The CDR3 loop spans 16 amino acids. Trimming took 8 bases from V and 7 from J; bases not matched to a gene: 10. The CDR3 sequence is CASLDRGLSKNSPLHF. CDR3 bases: TGTGCCAGCCTGGACAGGGGGCTCTCGAAGAATTCACCCCTCCACTTT.

This clonotype was counted a few times. The chain carries TRBV20-1 and TRBJ2-2; TRBD1 might be the D (5 bases). Germline V gives CDR1 DFQATT, CDR2 SNEGSKA (reference sequence). The CDR3 length is 13 residues. With 1 base removed from V and 6 bases from J, the gap between germline ends came to 9 bases. The CDR3 bases are TGCAGTGCTAGAGCCAGGGTAGCCGGGGAGCTGTTTTTT. It specifies CSARARVAGELFF.

V gene TRBV5-1 combines with J gene TRBJ2-7; TRBD1 agrees at 7 bases. V shed 4 bases and J 6 bases; nucleotides not matched to a gene: 10. The CDR3 loop spans 14 amino acids. Germline CDR1 reads SGHRS; CDR2 reads YFSETQ. The CDR3 protein is CASSEQGNKGEQYF. The CDR3 coding sequence is TGCGCCAGCAGCGAACAGGGGAACAAAGGCGAGCAGTACTTC.

The J gene is TRBJ1-6, the V gene TRBV7-2; tentative D call: TRBD1 (5 bases). Trimming stripped 4 bases from V and 5 bases from J, with 12 bases between. This CDR3 region has 15 residues. The germline gives CDR1 SGHTA, CDR2 FQGNSA. The CDR3 region is CASSWARGDNSPLHF. The CDR3, as DNA: TGTGCCAGCAGCTGGGCCCGGGGGGATAATTCACCCCTCCACTTT.

This clonotype occurred a few times. The J gene is TRBJ1-3, the V gene TRBV30; no firm D call. The CDR3 is 13 residues long. Trimming took 5 bases from V and 0 from J, leaving 8 bases between them. From germline, CDR1 is GTSNPN and CDR2 SVGIG (reference sequence). CDR3: CAWRAPSGNTIYF. The DNA for the CDR3 is TGTGCCTGGCGGGCCCCCTCTGGAAACACCATATATTTT.

The chain couples TRBV6-1 to TRBJ1-1, with D perhaps TRBD1 (5 bases). This CDR3 has 13 amino acids. In germline, CDR1 is MNHNS, CDR2 SASEGT. V was shortened by 6 bases and J by 7 bases, with 15 bases between the two germline ends. The CDR3 coding sequence is TGTGCCAGCAGGCTGGCGCGGGGCGGTGAAGCTTTCTTT. This gives the protein CASRLARGGEAFF.

The chain recombines TRBV5-6 with TRBJ2-2; D is unresolved. CDR3 length: 18 residues. Trimming cost V 4 bases and J 3 bases, with 22 bases left between them. Germline lookup yields CDR1 SGHDT and CDR2 YYEEEE. The CDR3 nucleotides read TGTGCCAGCAGCAAGGTTCCCGCTTCACCGGTATACACCGGGGAGCTGTTTTTT. As protein: CASSKVPASPVYTGELFF. The full variable domain, rest sourced from reference TRBV5-6 and TRBJ2-2, is DAGVTQSPTHLIKTRGQQVTLRCSPKSGHDTVSWYQQALGQGPQFIFQYYEEEERQRGNFPDRFSGHQFPNYSSELNVNALLLGDSALYLCASSKVPASPVYTGELFFGEGSRLTVL.

This clonotype was recorded many times. This chain joins TRBV28 and TRBJ2-7, with a tentative D call TRBD1 (6 bases). The CDR3 extends over 14 amino acids. V dropped 4 bases and J dropped 2 bases, with 12 bases sitting between them. CDR1 is MDHEN and CDR2 is SYDVKM in the germline V gene. Written as DNA, the CDR3 is TGTGCCAGCAGTTATGAACAGGGACCCTACGAGCAGTACTTC. This sequence encodes CASSYEQGPYEQYF. Based on the CDR3 plus reference TRBV28 and TRBJ2-7, the full variable domain is DVKVTQSSRYLVKRTGEKVFLECVQDMDHENMFWYRQDPGLGLRLIYFSYDVKMKEKGDIPEGYSVSREKKERFSLILESASTNQTSMYLCASSYEQGPYEQYFGPGTRLTVT.

This clonotype was detected only a few times. This sequence joins TRBV10-2 and TRBJ2-7; D may be TRBD2 (5 bases). The CDR3 runs to 14 residues. Germline CDR1 WSHSY, CDR2 SAAADI. Trimming shortened V by 3 bases and J by 6 bases, and 15 bases separated the two germline ends. The CDR3 DNA reads TGCGCCAGCAGTGAAGGGAGAGTACTTGGCGAGCAGTACTTC. This translates into CASSEGRVLGEQYF.

Of note for this clonotype: A much larger clone lies one base from this, so it may be a read error. V gene TRBV7-9 combines with J gene TRBJ2-7; D is tentatively TRBD1 or TRBD2 (6 bases each). V was trimmed by 4 bases and J by 4 bases, leaving 17 bases between them. Germline lookup yields CDR1 SEHNR and CDR2 FQNEAQ (reference sequence). The CDR3 runs 15 residues. The CDR3 loop is CASSSWGLGAYEQYF. The CDR3 DNA is TGTGCCAGCAGCTCCTGGGGACTGGGGGCTTACGAGCAGTACTTC.

The chain links TRBV7-8 to TRBJ2-1; D perhaps matches TRBD2 (5 bases). V gave up 2 bases and J gave up 3 bases, with 11 bases separating them. Germline V gene sequence: CDR1 SGHVS, CDR2 FQNEAQ. This CDR3 has 15 residues. CDR3 protein: CASSLRLDYYNEQFF. The CDR3 DNA reads as TGTGCCAGCAGCTTACGACTTGACTACTACAATGAGCAGTTCTTC.

This clonotype was recorded a few times. The V call is TRBV5-5, the J call TRBJ1-1; D not certain. Trimming took off 1 base at V and 1 base at J, with 20 bases between the two ends. CDR3 length equals 18 residues. Germline V gene lookup returns CDR1 SGHKS and CDR2 YYEKEE (reference sequence). The CDR3 region is CASSLLADLPLGNTEAFF. CDR3 nucleotides: TGTGCCAGCAGCTTGTTGGCAGACCTACCCCTTGGGAACACTGAAGCTTTCTTT.

The chain is built from TRBV29-1 and TRBJ1-4; 7 bases fit TRBD1. V lost 6 bases and J lost 7; bases outside the gene matches: 8. Germline CDR1 reads SQVTM; CDR2 reads ANQGSEA. The CDR3 is 13 amino acids. The CDR3 nucleotides read TGCAGCGTCGTAGCCACAGGGGTTGAAAAACTGTTTTTT. It is translated as CSVVATGVEKLFF. The variable domain in full, with the rest retrieved from reference TRBV29-1 and TRBJ1-4, is SAVISQKPSRDICQRGTSLTIQCQVDSQVTMMFWYRQQPGQSLTLIATANQGSEATYESGFVIDKFPISRPNLTFSTLTVSNMSPEDSSIYLCSVVATGVEKLFFGSGTQLSVL.

The chain employs TRBV19 and TRBJ2-5; the D gene is possibly TRBD2 (6 bases). With 5 bases removed from V and 5 bases from J, the gap between germline ends came to 27 bases. The V gene's germline CDR1 is LNHDA and CDR2 SQIVND (reference sequence). The CDR3 is made up of 18 amino acids. The CDR3 spells CASSAGPRLEEVWETQYF. The CDR3 nucleotides read TGTGCCAGTAGTGCCGGACCGAGACTAGAAGAGGTTTGGGAGACCCAGTACTTC.

The chain couples TRBV4-3 to TRBJ2-4, with D possibly called TRBD1 or TRBD2 (5 bases each). CDR1 LGHNA and CDR2 YSLEER come from the germline V gene. The CDR3 spans 15 residues. V lost 1 base and J lost 9, with 16 bases in between. The CDR3 region is CASSQGDLARGIQYF. Written as DNA, the CDR3 is TGCGCCAGCAGCCAAGGGGACCTGGCTAGAGGCATTCAGTACTTC.

This rearrangement joins TRBV4-1 to TRBJ1-1, with D tentatively TRBD1 (6 bases). This CDR3 spans 18 amino acids. Germline V gene data show CDR1 as MGHRA and CDR2 as YSYEKL. Between the trimmed V and J ends, which lost 4 bases and 0 bases, there was a span of 21 bases. Here the CDR3 DNA reads TGCGCCAGCAGCCGGATGGGAACGACAGGCGCTATGAACACTGAAGCTTTCTTT. Encoded protein: CASSRMGTTGAMNTEAFF.

This clonotype was found a few times. V gene TRBV5-5 combines with J gene TRBJ2-5, with TRBD2 as a possible D gene (6 bases). The CDR3 has 13 amino acids. Germline V gene lookup returns CDR1 SGHKS and CDR2 YYEKEE (reference sequence). Trimming removed 1 base from V and 10 bases from J, with 14 bases in between. The CDR3 is CASSLSDSGVQYF. CDR3 sequence (DNA): TGTGCCAGCAGCTTGTCGGATTCGGGGGTCCAGTACTTC.

This clonotype was observed a handful of times. The chain recombines TRBV9 with TRBJ1-5; D is uncertain. V lost 3 bases and J 6 bases, leaving 10 bases between the germline ends. CDR1 and CDR2 from the germline V gene are SGDLS and YYNGEE. The CDR3 runs to 13 residues. CDR3 nucleotides: TGTGCCAGCAGCGAGACGTCGGGTCAGCCCCAGCATTTT. It codes for CASSETSGQPQHF.

The genes are TRBV29-1 and TRBJ2-3, with TRBD1 matching 9 bases. This CDR3 is built from 14 residues. CDR1 and CDR2 (germline): SQVTM, ANQGSEA. The ends lost 5 bases at V and 8 bases at J; junction bases unmatched: 11. CDR3 in DNA: TGCAGCGTTTTCCGGGACAGGGCCGATAGTACGCAGTATTTT. Translated: CSVFRDRADSTQYF.

The chain joins TRBV20-1 to TRBJ2-5, with 7 bases matching TRBD2. CDR1 is DFQATT, CDR2 SNEGSKA, per germline (reference sequence). V shed 3 bases and J 9 bases; nucleotides not matched to a gene: 13. This CDR3 contains 14 residues. The CDR3, as DNA: TGCAGTGCTAGTGATGGGGAGGGCCGGGGGGCCCAGTACTTC. It translates to CSASDGEGRGAQYF.